This T cell receptor (beta chain) was captured in a study of shared clonotypes between healthy human individuals. Study-wide context: Three CD4 naive, three CD4 memory, two CD8 naive and one CD8 memory plate were used per donor. Study-wide results and limits: Against clonotypes common to all four donors, non-shared ones had lower generation probabilities. Shared across several donors were roughly 5% of the naive CD4 clonotypes.

TCRdb's table, derived via immunoSEQ multiplex PCR, lists solely in-frame clones and lacks some. The sample includes fewer than 2.5 million clones, approximately 93% of them seen just once. CDR3 length: 14 residues. The germline V and J ends were trimmed by 0 bases and 6 bases, with 11 bases remaining between them. CDR1 SGHDN and CDR2 FVKESK come from the germline V gene. About this clone: The antigen is undetermined.

The sequenced sample was naive CD4+ T cells from PBMCs. Subset here: CD45RA+ positively selected. This clonotype originated in a man between 18 and 29 years old in good health. Some clones in this sample may be carry-over from other donors' samples. The chain joins TRBV14 to TRBJ1-1, with D possibly being TRBD1 (5 bases). The DNA of the CDR3 is TGTGCCAGCAGCCAAGACTGGGGCGGCGCTGAAGCTTTCTTT. It yields the protein CASSQDWGGAEAFF.